This T cell receptor beta chain was sequenced in a study of cytomegalovirus exposure and HLA in healthy donors. Between the trimmed V and J ends, which lost 7 bases and 8 bases, there was a span of 14 bases. The CDR3 contains 13 residues. Germline CDR1 reads SNHLY; CDR2 reads FYNNEI. PCR amplification relied on 60 Vbeta primers (plus 13 Jbeta primers). Data came from immunoSEQ multiplex PCR; TCRdb stores just in-frame clones and leaves some out. The repertoire includes hundreds of thousands of clones, around 80% of them detected once, and 0.63% sits in the top ten. The material sequenced was PBMCs. This sequence joins TRBV2 and TRBJ1-4; a possible D gene is TRBD1 (6 bases). The source is a man between 18 and 35 years old in good health and CMV-seronegative. CDR3 in amino acids: CASIWEQGEKLFF. CDR3 bases: TGTGCCAGCATCTGGGAGCAGGGGGAAAAACTGTTTTTT.